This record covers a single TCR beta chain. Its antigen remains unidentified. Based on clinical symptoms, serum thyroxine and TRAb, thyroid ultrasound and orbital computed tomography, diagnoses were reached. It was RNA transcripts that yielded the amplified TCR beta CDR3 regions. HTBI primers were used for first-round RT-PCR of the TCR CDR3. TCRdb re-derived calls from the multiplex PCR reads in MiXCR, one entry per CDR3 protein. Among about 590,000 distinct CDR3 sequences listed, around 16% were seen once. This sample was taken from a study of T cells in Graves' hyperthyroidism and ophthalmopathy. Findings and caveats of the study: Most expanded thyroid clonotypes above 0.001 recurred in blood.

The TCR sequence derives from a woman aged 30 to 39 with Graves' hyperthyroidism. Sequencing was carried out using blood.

DNA of the CDR3: TGTGCCAGCAGTTCAATCGGGACTAGCGGGAGTATCGGAGATACGCAGTATTTT. Its translation is CASSSIGTSGSIGDTQYF. The chain uses TRBV28 and TRBJ2-3; 14 positions match TRBD2. CDR1 and CDR2 from the germline V gene are MDHEN and SYDVKM. The V and J ends lost 4 bases and 5 bases, in that order; junction bases with no gene match: 11. The CDR3 totals 18 residues.